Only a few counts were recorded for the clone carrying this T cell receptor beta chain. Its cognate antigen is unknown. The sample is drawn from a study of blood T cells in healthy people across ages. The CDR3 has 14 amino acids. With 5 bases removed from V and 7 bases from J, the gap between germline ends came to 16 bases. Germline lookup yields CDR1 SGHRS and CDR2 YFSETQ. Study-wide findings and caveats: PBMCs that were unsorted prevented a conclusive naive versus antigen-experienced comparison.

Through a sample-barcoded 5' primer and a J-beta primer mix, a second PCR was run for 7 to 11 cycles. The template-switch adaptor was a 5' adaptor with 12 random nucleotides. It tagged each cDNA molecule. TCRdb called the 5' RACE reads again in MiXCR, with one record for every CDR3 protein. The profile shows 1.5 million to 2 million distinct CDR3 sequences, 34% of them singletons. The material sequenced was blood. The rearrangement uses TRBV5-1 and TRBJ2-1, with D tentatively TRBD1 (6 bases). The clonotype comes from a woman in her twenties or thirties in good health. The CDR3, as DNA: TGCGCCAGCAGAGTACAGGGCGAGGGGAATGAGCAGTTCTTC. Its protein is CASRVQGEGNEQFF.